This is a list of T cell receptor beta chains from one sample in a study of radiation and T cells in renal cell carcinoma. This table comes from immunoSEQ multiplex PCR, and its TCRdb copy is limited to in-frame clones, with some not included. This sample has 40,000 to 50,000 clones, with approximately 80% found just once. This sample comprised blood, obtained from a patient whose treatment included radiotherapy and nephrectomy. The receptors were gathered from a woman in her sixties or seventies with renal cell carcinoma. The CDR3 runs from the conserved cysteine through the conserved F or W. The D gene is left open where the match is weak. Expanded clones are given a class, and other clones once, few, many or no size at all.

j_call,d_call,v_call,clone_size,cdr3_nt,cdr3_aa
TRBJ2-3,TRBD2,TRBV9,NA,TGTGCCAGCAGCCCGACCGGGACTAGCGGCGCGGCGCAGTATTTT,CASSPTGTSGAAQYF
TRBJ1-1,TRBD1,TRBV5-6,NA,TGTGCCAGCAGCCAGACAGGGGAAGCTTTCTTT,CASSQTGEAFF
TRBJ1-2,NA,TRBV5-1,few,TGCGCCAGCAGAGGAGGAGGGGGACACTATACTAACTATGGCTACACCTTC,CASRGGGGHYTNYGYTF
TRBJ2-7,NA,TRBV11-2,NA,TGTGCCAGCAGCTTAGATCCAGGGGGAGGAAGCGAGCAGTACTTC,CASSLDPGGGSEQYF
TRBJ2-1,TRBD1,TRBV4-3,NA,TGCGCCAGCAGCCAAGATAAGAGGACAGGAGACTACAATGAGCAGTTCTTC,CASSQDKRTGDYNEQFF
TRBJ2-7,NA,TRBV5-1,NA,TGCGCCAGCACTGGCGGATCCTACGAGCAGTACTTC,CASTGGSYEQYF
TRBJ2-7,TRBD1,TRBV4-1,NA,TGCGCCAGTCGACAGGGTGCCGAGCAGTACTTC,CASRQGAEQYF
TRBJ2-1,TRBD1,TRBV2,NA,TGTGCCAGCAGTGACGAACAGGGGGCGGCCTACAATGAGCAGTTCTTC,CASSDEQGAAYNEQFF
TRBJ2-7,TRBD1,TRBV27,NA,TGTGCCAGCAGAGGCGGACAGGGGGTTTCCTACGAGCAGTACTTC,CASRGGQGVSYEQYF
TRBJ2-1,NA,TRBV5-4,few,TGTGCCAGCAGCTTGTTTGGGCGGTACAATGAGCAGTTCTTC,CASSLFGRYNEQFF
TRBJ1-4,TRBD1,TRBV7-8,NA,TGTGCCAGCAGCTACGGAGACAGGGGAGGGTATGAAAAACTGTTTTTT,CASSYGDRGGYEKLFF
TRBJ1-1,NA,TRBV6-5,few,TGTGCCAGCAGCCTGGGGGTGAACACTGAAGCTTTCTTT,CASSLGVNTEAFF
TRBJ2-7,NA,TRBV6-6,NA,TGTGCCAGCACCCCCAAGGGCACTTCCTACGAGCAGTACTTC,CASTPKGTSYEQYF
TRBJ2-5,NA,TRBV19,NA,TGTGCCAGTAGTCCCCTACCGGGACCCCGAGTTACCCAGTACTTC,CASSPLPGPRVTQYF
TRBJ2-7,TRBD2,TRBV19,NA,TGTGCCAGTAGTTCCGCCCTGACTAGCAGCTACGAGCAGTACTTC,CASSSALTSSYEQYF
TRBJ1-1,NA,TRBV28,NA,TGTGCCAGCAGTTTGTTACGGGCGGGTATTGAGGCTTTCTTT,CASSLLRAGIEAFF
TRBJ1-1,NA,TRBV6-1,NA,TGTGCCAGCAGTGCTTATTCCGCCTCTAGGAACACTGAAGCTTTCTTT,CASSAYSASRNTEAFF
TRBJ1-1,NA,TRBV11-2,NA,TGTGCCAGCAATAGGTGGGGGGGGAGTACTGAAGCTTTCTTT,CASNRWGGSTEAFF
TRBJ1-5,TRBD1,TRBV4-1,NA,TGCGCCAGCAGCCTTGGAGGGGGGACAGGTAATCAGCCCCAGCATTTT,CASSLGGGTGNQPQHF
TRBJ1-2,NA,TRBV2,NA,TGTGCCAGCAATACACAGGGTCCGGAAGGCTACACCTTC,CASNTQGPEGYTF
TRBJ2-1,TRBD1,TRBV7-9,NA,TGTGCCACCGGGACAGGGTTATACAATGAGCAGTTCTTC,CATGTGLYNEQFF
TRBJ1-5,NA,TRBV21-1,NA,TGTGCCAGCAGCAGTCCAGGGGGGGCAGAGGGCCAGCCCCAGCATTTT,CASSSPGGAEGQPQHF
TRBJ1-4,NA,TRBV7-9,NA,TGTGCCAGCAGCTTGACAGGCTCTAATGAAAAACTGTTTTTT,CASSLTGSNEKLFF
TRBJ1-3,NA,TRBV9,NA,TGTGCCAGCAGCGTAGAGGGCTCTGGAAACACCATATATTTT,CASSVEGSGNTIYF
TRBJ1-4,NA,TRBV19,NA,TGTGCCAGTAGAGACCGGTGGAGTAATGAAAAACTGTTTTTT,CASRDRWSNEKLFF
TRBJ1-4,NA,TRBV18,NA,TGTGCCAGCTCACTCGGGGCCGCTAATGAAAAACTGTTTTTT,CASSLGAANEKLFF
TRBJ2-7,TRBD2,TRBV4-1,NA,TGCGCCAGCAGCCAATACGCTAGCGGCTACGAGCAGTACTTC,CASSQYASGYEQYF
TRBJ2-7,NA,TRBV29-1,NA,TGCAGCGTTGGAGGGGCCGAGGCCTACGAGCAGTACTTC,CSVGGAEAYEQYF
TRBJ1-1,NA,TRBV7-2,NA,TGTGCCAGCAGCTCTTCTCCGAACACTGAAGCTTTCTTT,CASSSSPNTEAFF
TRBJ2-3,NA,TRBV2,NA,TGTGCCAGCAGGTTGGGACAATTAAACACAGATACGCAGTATTTT,CASRLGQLNTDTQYF
TRBJ2-4,NA,TRBV2,NA,TGTGCCAGCAGTGAAAGTAACATTCAGTACTTC,CASSESNIQYF
TRBJ1-1,TRBD1,TRBV5-5,NA,TGTGCCAGCAGCCGGGACAGGGGGATTACTGAAGCTTTCTTT,CASSRDRGITEAFF
TRBJ1-2,TRBD1,TRBV9,NA,TGTGCCAGCAGCGTTACAGGGGGTTCCTATGGCTACACCTTC,CASSVTGGSYGYTF
TRBJ2-2,TRBD2,TRBV9,NA,TGTGCCAGCAGCACGGGGACTAGCGGGAGAGTAGGCGGGGAGCTGTTTTTT,CASSTGTSGRVGGELFF
TRBJ1-5,NA,TRBV10-2,NA,TGCGCCAGCGGACCTCGGGAGGGCAATCAGCCCCAGCATTTT,CASGPREGNQPQHF
TRBJ2-7,NA,TRBV21-1,few,TGTGCCAGCAGCCCCTGGGGAGGGACCTACGAGCAGTACTTC,CASSPWGGTYEQYF
TRBJ2-7,NA,TRBV5-4,NA,TGTGCCAGCAGCTCGCAACTAGACTCCTACGAGCAGTACTTC,CASSSQLDSYEQYF
TRBJ2-5,TRBD2,TRBV5-8,few,TGTGCCAGCAGCGATTGGACTAGCGGGGGGCAAGAGACCCAGTACTTC,CASSDWTSGGQETQYF
TRBJ2-1,TRBD2,TRBV19,NA,TGTGCCAGTAGTATTCTCGCGGGAGCCTTTTACAATGAGCAGTTCTTC,CASSILAGAFYNEQFF
TRBJ2-5,NA,TRBV18,NA,TGTGCCAGCTCGGTAGGGGAGAAGACCCAGTACTTC,CASSVGEKTQYF